The 25 T cell receptor beta chains below were found in one sample sequenced in a study of T cell responses to AZD1222 COVID-19 vaccine. The table came from immunoSEQ multiplex PCR; TCRdb's copy has only in-frame clones and leaves some out. Of some 130,000 clones listed, about 88% were seen once; the top ten hold roughly a sixth. The sample consisted of peripheral blood, taken on day 0 of MenACWY control vaccination. The receptor source for this set is an adult in good health.

This clone appeared once. This chain uses TRBV3-1 (or the pseudogene TRBV3-2) with TRBJ2-5; no clear D gene. This CDR3 region has 14 residues. Germline V lookup: CDR1 LGHDT, CDR2 YNNKEL (reference sequence). V was shortened by 2 bases and J by 5 bases, with 12 bases between the two germline ends. The CDR3 bases are TGTGCCAGCAGCCAACCCGACCGACGGGAGACCCAGTACTTC. Protein product: CASSQPDRRETQYF.

The gene calls are TRBV5-1 and TRBJ2-2; 12 bases are a match to TRBD2. The CDR3 contains 18 residues. Germline V gives CDR1 SGHRS, CDR2 YFSETQ. Trimming removed 4 bases from V and 3 bases from J; junction bases left unmatched: 10. The CDR3 spells CASSARLAGVEYTGELFF. Written as DNA, the CDR3 is TGCGCCAGCAGCGCCCGACTAGCGGGAGTTGAGTACACCGGGGAGCTGTTTTTT. The full variable domain, with the rest looked up from reference TRBV5-1 and TRBJ2-2, is KAGVTQTPRYLIKTRGQQVTLSCSPISGHRSVSWYQQTPGQGLQFLFEYFSETQRNKGNFPGRFSGRQFSNSRSEMNVSTLELGDSALYLCASSARLAGVEYTGELFFGEGSRLTVL.

This sequence joins TRBV5-1 and TRBJ1-1; tentatively, D is TRBD1 (5 bases). Per germline, CDR1 SGHRS and CDR2 YFSETQ. Deletions cut 0 bases from V and 2 bases from J, with 11 bases between. The CDR3 is 15 amino acids. CDR3 coding DNA: TGCGCCAGCAGCTTGGATGGGGCGAAAAACACTGAAGCTTTCTTT. Translated, it gives CASSLDGAKNTEAFF.

The rearrangement links TRBV2 to TRBJ1-2; D uncertain. This CDR3 has 14 amino acids. V lost 1 base to trimming and J lost 5 bases, with 11 bases between them. CDR1 and CDR2 from the germline V gene are SNHLY and FYNNEI. CDR3 protein: CASSEVESLYGYTF. In DNA, the CDR3 is TGTGCCAGCAGTGAAGTGGAGAGCTTGTATGGCTACACCTTC.

This chain links TRBV30 with TRBJ2-7, with D possibly TRBD1 on 5 matching bases. CDR1 and CDR2 from the germline V gene are GTSNPN and SVGIG (reference sequence). V was shortened by 4 bases and J by 2 bases, with 15 bases between the two germline ends. The CDR3 covers 14 residues. CDR3 amino acids: CAWKPNRLAYEQYF. In nucleotides, the CDR3 is TGTGCCTGGAAACCGAACAGGCTAGCCTACGAGCAGTACTTC.

This chain connects TRBV6-2 or TRBV6-3 to TRBJ1-1; D gene uncertain. The CDR3 consists of 16 residues. Germline V CDR1 and CDR2: MNHEY, SVGEGT. With 6 bases removed from V and 0 bases from J, the gap between germline ends came to 17 bases. The CDR3 DNA reads TGTGCCAGCAGCAGCATCGCCCCGACCTTGAACACTGAAGCTTTCTTT. Its translation: CASSSIAPTLNTEAFF.

The table lists this clone with a few counts. The chain couples TRBV11-1 to TRBJ1-1, with 7 bases aligning to TRBD1. The CDR3 totals 15 residues. V was pared by 4 bases and J by 0 bases, with 5 bases of the junction left unmatched. The germline V gene has CDR1 SGHAT and CDR2 FQDESV (reference sequence). CDR3 loop: CASSSRDRVNTEAFF. In nucleotides, the CDR3 is TGTGCCAGCAGCTCGCGAGACAGGGTGAACACTGAAGCTTTCTTT. The complete variable domain, with remaining parts taken from reference TRBV11-1 and TRBJ1-1, reads EAEVAQSPRYKITEKSQAVAFWCDPISGHATLYWYRQILGQGPELLVQFQDESVVDDSQLPKDRFSAERLKGVDSTLKIQPAELGDSAMYLCASSSRDRVNTEAFFGQGTRLTVV.

This chain uses TRBV7-9 with TRBJ1-1, with 8 nucleotides matching TRBD1. CDR1 SEHNR and CDR2 FQNEAQ come from the germline V gene (reference sequence). The CDR3 extends over 15 amino acids. V was pared by 4 bases and J by 0 bases, with 4 bases of the junction left unmatched. The CDR3 coding sequence is TGTGCCAGCAGCTCAGGACAGGGAATGAACACTGAAGCTTTCTTT. It is translated as CASSSGQGMNTEAFF.

The V gene is TRBV19, the J gene TRBJ1-5, with TRBD1 matching over 7 bases. Germline CDR1 LNHDA, CDR2 SQIVND (reference sequence). The CDR3 covers 14 residues. Trimming at V came to 3 bases and at J to 7 bases, leaving 6 bases not matched to a gene. As DNA, the CDR3 is TGTGCCAGTAGTATCCGACAGGGTGGGCAGCCCCAGCATTTT. Translating gives CASSIRQGGQPQHF.

The rearrangement links TRBV11-2 to TRBJ2-7; D might be TRBD1 or TRBD2, each matching 5 bases. Per the germline V gene, CDR1 is SGHAT and CDR2 is FQNNGV. Trimming took 1 base from V and 0 from J, leaving 13 bases between them. The CDR3 loop spans 16 amino acids. As DNA, the CDR3 is TGTGCCAGCAGCTTAGCACAGGCAGGACTCTCCTACGAGCAGTACTTC. It translates to CASSLAQAGLSYEQYF.

CDR3 sequence: CASSLPSRQPQHF. DNA for the CDR3: TGTGCCAGCAGTTTGCCCTCACGGCAGCCCCAGCATTTT. The chain employs TRBV28 and TRBJ1-5, with D unclear. Germline loops: CDR1 MDHEN, CDR2 SYDVKM. V gave up 3 bases and J gave up 7 bases, with 10 bases separating them. The CDR3 consists of 13 residues.

This chain connects TRBV5-1 to TRBJ2-2; D assignment may be TRBD1 or TRBD2 (6 bases each). This CDR3 is 14 amino acids long. CDR1 and CDR2 (germline): SGHRS, YFSETQ. Trimming cost V 5 bases and J 4 bases, with 12 bases left between them. Here the CDR3 reads CASSGGLITGELFF. CDR3 coding DNA: TGCGCCAGCAGTGGGGGGCTAATCACCGGGGAGCTGTTTTTT.

This chain links TRBV12-5 with TRBJ1-1; D uncertain. The CDR3 is 13 amino acids. Germline V gene data show CDR1 as LGHNT and CDR2 as FRNRAP. The V end was cut by 5 bases, the J end by 7 bases, with 14 bases between. CDR3 loop: CASGIQGQREAFF. The CDR3 DNA follows: TGTGCTAGTGGTATCCAAGGGCAGCGTGAAGCTTTCTTT.

The chain employs TRBV9 and TRBJ2-3, with unresolved D. The CDR3 sequence is 13 residues long. With 0 bases removed from V and 5 bases from J, the gap between germline ends came to 7 bases. Germline CDR1 reads SGDLS; CDR2 reads YYNGEE. CDR3 sequence reads: CASSVVGQDTQYF. CDR3 DNA sequence: TGTGCCAGCAGCGTAGTTGGGCAAGATACGCAGTATTTT.

The chain combines TRBV24-1 with TRBJ2-6; 8 bases agree with TRBD1. Germline V lookup: CDR1 KGHDR, CDR2 SFDVKD. This CDR3 comprises 18 residues. With V trimmed by 5 bases and J by 1 base, 9 bases remained unmatched. The CDR3 protein is CATSGAGTGKSGANVLTF. Here the CDR3 DNA reads TGTGCCACCAGTGGCGCAGGGACAGGAAAGTCTGGGGCCAACGTCCTGACTTTC.

This chain connects TRBV9 to TRBJ2-7; 7 nucleotides agree with TRBD1. This CDR3 is built from 15 residues. CDR1 is SGDLS, CDR2 YYNGEE, per germline. Losses at the gene ends were 4 bases for V and 1 base for J; bases not matched to a gene: 8. The CDR3 spells CASSPSSGQSYEQYF. The CDR3 nucleotides read TGTGCCAGCAGCCCCAGTTCGGGACAGTCCTACGAGCAGTACTTC. Looking up the rest from reference TRBV9 and TRBJ2-7 gives the full variable domain: DSGVTQTPKHLITATGQRVTLRCSPRSGDLSVYWYQQSLDQGLQFLIQYYNGEERAKGNILERFSAQQFPDLHSELNLSSLELGDSALYFCASSPSSGQSYEQYFGPGTRLTVT.

A few counts support this clone. This sequence joins TRBV3-1 (or the pseudogene TRBV3-2) and TRBJ1-1; D is unresolved. From germline, CDR1 is LGHDT and CDR2 YNNKEL (reference sequence). The CDR3 extends over 14 amino acids. Trimming left V 4 bases short and J 2 bases short, with 11 bases between. The CDR3 DNA sequence: TGTGCCAGCAGCCCATGGGCGGAAAACACTGAAGCTTTCTTT. Its translation is CASSPWAENTEAFF.

The CDR3 DNA is TGTGCCAGCACCCTAGGGGGGGCTCTGGCAAACACCATATATTTT. Translation: CASTLGGALANTIYF. The V and J genes are TRBV28 and TRBJ1-3; D perhaps matches TRBD1 (6 bases). The CDR3 covers 15 residues. Trimming cost V 7 bases and J 6 bases, with 19 bases left between them. In germline, CDR1 is MDHEN, CDR2 SYDVKM.

The chain links TRBV9 to TRBJ1-4, with unresolved D. CDR3 size: 15 residues. CDR1 and CDR2 (germline): SGDLS, YYNGEE. Trimming stripped 4 bases from V and 0 bases from J, with 10 bases between. CDR3 residues: CASSWGPSTNEKLFF. The CDR3 nucleotides are TGTGCCAGCAGCTGGGGTCCCTCAACTAATGAAAAACTGTTTTTT.

The CDR3 region is CASSRGDRTLISGYTF. The CDR3 DNA sequence: TGCGCCAGCAGCCGGGGGGACAGGACTCTTATATCAGGCTACACCTTC. The chain uses TRBV5-1 and TRBJ1-2; 8 bases match TRBD1. The germline CDR1 and CDR2 sequences are SGHRS and YFSETQ. CDR3 length equals 16 residues. V gave up 4 bases and J gave up 8 bases; unmatched junction bases: 16.

The chain joins TRBV24-1 to TRBJ1-4; no clear D gene. V was pared by 1 base and J by 5 bases, with 4 bases between. This CDR3 spans 13 amino acids. Germline V gene lookup returns CDR1 KGHDR and CDR2 SFDVKD. The CDR3 sequence is CATSDFANEKLFF. The CDR3 nucleotides are TGTGCCACCAGTGATTTTGCCAATGAAAAACTGTTTTTT.

This chain joins TRBV6-5 and TRBJ2-7; D gene ambiguous. The CDR3 has 14 residues. With 4 bases removed from V and 1 base from J, the gap between germline ends came to 11 bases. The V gene's germline CDR1 is MNHEY and CDR2 SVGAGI. The DNA for the CDR3 is TGTGCCAGCAGTTCGCTCGGCTTGTCCTACGAGCAGTACTTC. This codes for CASSSLGLSYEQYF.

This clone was observed a single time. The rearrangement links TRBV28 to TRBJ1-5; 9 bases align to TRBD1. Germline V gives CDR1 MDHEN, CDR2 SYDVKM. The length of the CDR3 is 16 residues. With 5 bases clipped from V and 4 bases from J, the junction kept 9 bases outside the gene matches. CDR3 coding DNA: TGTGCCAGCAGTAGTCCGGGACAGGGCTTTAATCAGCCCCAGCATTTT. It encodes CASSSPGQGFNQPQHF.

The V gene is TRBV6-1, the J gene TRBJ1-3; D call uncertain. Looked up from germline, CDR1 is MNHNS and CDR2 is SASEGT. The CDR3 consists of 15 residues. Between the trimmed V and J ends, which lost 3 bases and 0 bases, there was a span of 9 bases. The CDR3: CASSEREHSGNTIYF. The CDR3 nucleotides read TGTGCCAGCAGTGAGAGGGAGCACTCTGGAAACACCATATATTTT.

V usage is TRBV2 and J usage is TRBJ2-7; 8 nucleotides match TRBD2. In germline, CDR1 is SNHLY, CDR2 FYNNEI. Unmatched junction bases numbered 11, after V lost 4 bases and J lost 6 bases. The CDR3 covers 15 residues. CDR3 sequence: CASSGTSGLTGEQYF. The CDR3 nucleotides are TGTGCCAGCAGTGGTACTAGCGGTTTAACGGGCGAGCAGTACTTC.